This T cell receptor beta chain was documented in a study of T cells in localized non-small cell lung cancer. V was clipped by 4 bases and J by 0 bases; unmatched bases: 9. Germline V gene sequence: CDR1 GTSNPN, CDR2 SVGIG (reference sequence). This CDR3 is built from 16 residues. Regarding the study as a whole: Highest T cell clonality was seen in uninvolved adjacent lung, surpassing that measured in tumor.

Notes on this clone: Its antigen is still unknown.

Libraries were prepared by immunoSEQ multiplex PCR; TCRdb keeps only in-frame clonotypes and omits some of them. The sample records 25,000 to 30,000 clones, more than 75% being singletons. The rearrangement uses TRBV30 and TRBJ1-3, with 7 bases fitting TRBD1. This material consisted of peripheral blood, taken before any cancer treatment. The TCR sequence derives from a female donor over 55 with stage III squamous cell lung carcinoma. CDR3 residues: CAWIRDRAPSGNTIYF. Here the CDR3 DNA reads TGTGCCTGGATTCGTGACAGGGCCCCCTCTGGAAACACCATATATTTT.